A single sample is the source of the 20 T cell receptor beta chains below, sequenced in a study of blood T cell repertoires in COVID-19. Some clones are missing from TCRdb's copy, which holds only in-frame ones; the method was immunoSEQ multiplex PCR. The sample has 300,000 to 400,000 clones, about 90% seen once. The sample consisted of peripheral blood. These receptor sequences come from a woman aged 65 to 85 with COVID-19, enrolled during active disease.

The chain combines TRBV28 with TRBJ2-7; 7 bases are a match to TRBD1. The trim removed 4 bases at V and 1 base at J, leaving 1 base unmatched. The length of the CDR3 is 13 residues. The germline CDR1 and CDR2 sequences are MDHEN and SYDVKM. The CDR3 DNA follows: TGTGCCAGCAGTTCGACAGGGTCCTACGAGCAGTACTTC. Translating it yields CASSSTGSYEQYF.

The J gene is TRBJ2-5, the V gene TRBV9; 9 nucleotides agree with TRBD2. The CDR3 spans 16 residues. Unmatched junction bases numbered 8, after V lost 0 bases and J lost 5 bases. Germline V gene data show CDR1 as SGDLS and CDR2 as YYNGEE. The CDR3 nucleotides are TGTGCCAGCAGCGTAGCTCCAGCGGGGGGCAGGGAGACCCAGTACTTC. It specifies CASSVAPAGGRETQYF.

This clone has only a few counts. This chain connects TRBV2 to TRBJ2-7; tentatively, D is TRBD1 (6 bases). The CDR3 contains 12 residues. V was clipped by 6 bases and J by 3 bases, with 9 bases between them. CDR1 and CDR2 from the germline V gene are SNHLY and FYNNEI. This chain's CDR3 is CASRTDSYEQYF. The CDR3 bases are TGTGCCAGCAGGACGGACAGCTACGAGCAGTACTTC.

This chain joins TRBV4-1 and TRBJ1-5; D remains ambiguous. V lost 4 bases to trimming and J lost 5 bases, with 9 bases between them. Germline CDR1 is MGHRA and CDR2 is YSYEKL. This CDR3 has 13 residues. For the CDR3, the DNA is TGCGCCAGCAGCCTGACATTGGATCAGCCCCAGCATTTT. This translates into CASSLTLDQPQHF.

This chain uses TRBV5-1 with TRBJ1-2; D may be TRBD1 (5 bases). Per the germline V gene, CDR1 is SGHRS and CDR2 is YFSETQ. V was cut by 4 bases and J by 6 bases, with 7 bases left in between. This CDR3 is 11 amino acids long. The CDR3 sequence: CASSQGNGYTF. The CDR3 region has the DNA TGCGCCAGCAGCCAGGGTAATGGCTACACCTTC.

CDR3 in DNA: TGTGCCAGCTCACCAACGGCAGGGGGCGTTAATGAAAAACTGTTTTTT. Its protein product is CASSPTAGGVNEKLFF. V is TRBV18 and J is TRBJ1-4, with 8 bases matching TRBD1. Germline V gene sequence: CDR1 KGHSH, CDR2 LQKENI. This CDR3 contains 16 residues. Trimming took 2 bases from V and 4 from J; bases not matched to a gene: 6.

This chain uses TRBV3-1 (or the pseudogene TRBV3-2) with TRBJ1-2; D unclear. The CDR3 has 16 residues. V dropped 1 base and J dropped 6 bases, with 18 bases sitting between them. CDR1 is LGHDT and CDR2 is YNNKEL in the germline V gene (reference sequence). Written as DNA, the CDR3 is TGTGCCAGCAGCCAAGGTGTTTACCTAGGAGGAAATGGCTACACCTTC. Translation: CASSQGVYLGGNGYTF.

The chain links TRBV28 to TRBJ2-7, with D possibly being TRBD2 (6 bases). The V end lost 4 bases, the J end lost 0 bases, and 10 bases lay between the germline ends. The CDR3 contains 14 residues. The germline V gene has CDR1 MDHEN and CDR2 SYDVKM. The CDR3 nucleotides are TGTGCCAGCAGTTCCCGGGGGAGCTCCTACGAGCAGTACTTC. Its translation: CASSSRGSSYEQYF.

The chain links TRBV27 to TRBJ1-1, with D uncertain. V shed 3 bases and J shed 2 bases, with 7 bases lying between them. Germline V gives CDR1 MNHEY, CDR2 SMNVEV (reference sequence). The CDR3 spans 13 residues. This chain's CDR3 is CASSFLPNTEAFF. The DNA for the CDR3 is TGTGCCAGCAGTTTTCTCCCTAACACTGAAGCTTTCTTT.

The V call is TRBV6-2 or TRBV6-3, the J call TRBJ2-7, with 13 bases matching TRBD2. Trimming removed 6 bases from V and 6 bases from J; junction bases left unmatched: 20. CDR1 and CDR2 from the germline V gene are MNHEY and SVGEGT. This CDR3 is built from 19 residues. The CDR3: CASSTRDGGLAGISAEQYF. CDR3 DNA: TGTGCCAGCAGCACTCGGGACGGGGGACTAGCGGGGATCTCAGCCGAGCAGTACTTC.

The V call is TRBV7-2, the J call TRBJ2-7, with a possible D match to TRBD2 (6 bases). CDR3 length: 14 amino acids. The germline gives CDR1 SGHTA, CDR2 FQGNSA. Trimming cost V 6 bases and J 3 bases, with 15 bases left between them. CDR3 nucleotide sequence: TGTGCCAGCAGATCGGCCGGGACTCTCTACGAGCAGTACTTC. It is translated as CASRSAGTLYEQYF.

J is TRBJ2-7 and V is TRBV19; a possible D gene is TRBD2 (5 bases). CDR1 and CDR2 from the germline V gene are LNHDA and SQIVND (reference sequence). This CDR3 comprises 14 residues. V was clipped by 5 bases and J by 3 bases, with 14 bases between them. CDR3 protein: CASSPKTGFYEQYF. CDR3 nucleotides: TGTGCCAGTAGTCCAAAGACGGGATTCTACGAGCAGTACTTC.

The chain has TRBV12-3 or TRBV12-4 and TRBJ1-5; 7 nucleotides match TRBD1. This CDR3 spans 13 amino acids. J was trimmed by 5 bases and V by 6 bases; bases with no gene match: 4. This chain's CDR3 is CASRQGGDQPQHF. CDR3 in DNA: TGTGCCAGCAGACAAGGGGGCGATCAGCCCCAGCATTTT.

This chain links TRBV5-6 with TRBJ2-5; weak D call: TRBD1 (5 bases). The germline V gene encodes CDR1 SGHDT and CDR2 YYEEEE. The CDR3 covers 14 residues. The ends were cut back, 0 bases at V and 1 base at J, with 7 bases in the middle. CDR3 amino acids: CASSLVDSQETQYF. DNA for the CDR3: TGTGCCAGCAGCTTGGTAGACAGCCAAGAGACCCAGTACTTC.

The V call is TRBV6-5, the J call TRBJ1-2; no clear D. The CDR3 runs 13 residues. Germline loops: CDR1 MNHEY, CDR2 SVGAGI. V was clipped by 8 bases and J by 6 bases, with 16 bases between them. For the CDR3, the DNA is TGTGCCAGCGGGCGGGGTCGTACGGATGGCTACACCTTC. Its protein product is CASGRGRTDGYTF.

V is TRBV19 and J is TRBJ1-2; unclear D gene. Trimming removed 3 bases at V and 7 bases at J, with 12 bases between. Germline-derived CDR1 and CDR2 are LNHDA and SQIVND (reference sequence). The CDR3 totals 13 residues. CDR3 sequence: CASSIDTDGGYTF. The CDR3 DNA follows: TGTGCCAGTAGTATCGATACAGACGGTGGCTACACCTTC.

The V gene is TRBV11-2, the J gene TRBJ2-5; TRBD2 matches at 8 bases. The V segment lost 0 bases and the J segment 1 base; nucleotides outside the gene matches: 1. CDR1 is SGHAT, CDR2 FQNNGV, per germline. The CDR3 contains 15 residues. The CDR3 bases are TGTGCCAGCAGCTTAGAGCGGGGGGCCCAAGAGACCCAGTACTTC. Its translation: CASSLERGAQETQYF.

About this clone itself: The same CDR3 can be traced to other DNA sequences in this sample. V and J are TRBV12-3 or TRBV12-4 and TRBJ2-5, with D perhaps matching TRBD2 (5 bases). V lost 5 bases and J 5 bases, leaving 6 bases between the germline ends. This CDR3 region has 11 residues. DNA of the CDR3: TGTGCCAGCAGTCGAGGGGAGACCCAGTACTTC. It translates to CASSRGETQYF.

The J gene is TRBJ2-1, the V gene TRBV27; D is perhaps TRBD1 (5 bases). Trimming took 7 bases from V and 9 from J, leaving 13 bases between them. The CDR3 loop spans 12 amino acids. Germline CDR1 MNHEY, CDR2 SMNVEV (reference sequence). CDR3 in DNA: TGTGCCAGCACAAATTTTAGGGGTGAGCAGTTCTTC. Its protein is CASTNFRGEQFF.

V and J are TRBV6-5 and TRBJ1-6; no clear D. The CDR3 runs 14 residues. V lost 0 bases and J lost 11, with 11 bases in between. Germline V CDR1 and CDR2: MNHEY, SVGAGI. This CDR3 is CASSYSNMRAPLHF. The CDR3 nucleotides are TGTGCCAGCAGTTACTCGAATATGAGAGCACCCCTCCACTTT.